This T cell receptor (beta chain) was recovered during a study of T-cell memory formation after mild COVID-19 (dated by TCRdb to about 2021). Concerning the study at large: TCR sequence clusters from the two donors were largely donor specific. In two donors, T-cell clones that expanded and contracted after mild COVID-19 were tracked by sequencing TCRalpha and TCRbeta repertoires over time. The cohort comprised two young, previously healthy adult volunteers, one female and one male. Overall study outcomes, separate from this receptor: The detection of some responding clones in pre-infection memory suggests that pre-existing cross-reactive memory T cells joined the SARS-CoV-2 response. The study included only a couple of mild cases, and larger cohorts that include severe cases with pre-infection samples were judged to be necessary. From day 15 to 85, contracting clones showed balanced CD4/CD8 phenotypes, whereas a second wave of clones that expanded from day 15 to 37 leaned towards CD4+. Contracting CD4+ clones were found mainly in CM and EM memory subsets, while CD8+ clones were enriched in EMRA. SARS-CoV-2 specificity was not confirmed for the second-wave clones peaking on day 37.

Ficoll-Paque density gradient centrifugation was used to isolate PBMCs. CDR1 is given as SGHRS and CDR2 as YFSETQ, both from the germline V gene. The CDR3 contains 15 residues, cysteine and phenylalanine counted. Solely the CDR3 DNA is kept, with 45 bases framed from the first base. Germline trimming: 5 bases from V, 0 bases from J; junction bases outside gene matches: 3. Details on this clonotype: This clone's antigen is unknown. No base quality values were provided; no much bigger clone lies one nucleotide off.

Instrument used: Illumina NovaSeq 6000. TCRalpha and TCRbeta cDNA libraries were constructed by 5'RACE with constant-segment primers, with sample barcodes and unique molecular identifiers being introduced. Trizol reagent was used to extract RNA from every sample. Library amplification was performed in two PCR steps, and a second sample barcode and Illumina TruSeq adapters were introduced in the second step. Libraries were sequenced on an Illumina NovaSeq with 2 x 150 bp paired-end reads. Concerning the study's data processing: Demultiplexing of reads and collapsing into UMI-guided consensus sequences were performed with migec v1.2.7. Using mixcr v2.1.11, UMI consensuses were aligned to TRA and TRB V and J templates and then assembled into clonotypes. Clonotypes were classified as expanded or contracted when called significant by both edgeR and NoisET, with noise models trained on biological replicates. For edgeR calls, the thresholds were a false discovery rate-adjusted p below 0.01 and a log2 fold-change of 1. As an exploratory analysis of dynamics, max-normalized trajectories of the 1000 most abundant clonotypes were examined with PCA combined with hierarchical clustering. Each responding clone was given a CD4 or CD8 phenotype based on the CD4+ and CD8+ repertoires, which had been sequenced separately. The public sequencing data were trimmed at Q25 with fastp and processed into clonotypes with MiXCR by TCRdb, which kept only in-frame beta chains. CDR3 protein sequences are deduplicated, and each keeps its most common genes and DNA. TCRdb, not the authors, supplied the V and J calls. For this sample there are about 290,000 distinct CDR3 sequences; over 15% appear just once. About 21% of the sample rests with the top ten.

Sample: PBMCs or a T cell subset sorted from them (not recorded which). Recombination connected TRBV5-1 to TRBJ2-1; TRBD1 lines up with 9 middle nucleotides. This TCR was recovered from a man between 18 and 29 years old who had mild COVID-19 (a few samples of this study predate the infection). The sample titles of this study are shuffled in the database, so cell type and time point are left out; the donor was told from shared clones. The CDR3 sequence is CASRWGQGSYNEQFF. The DNA sequence follows: TGCGCCAGCAGGTGGGGACAGGGCTCCTACAATGAGCAGTTCTTC.